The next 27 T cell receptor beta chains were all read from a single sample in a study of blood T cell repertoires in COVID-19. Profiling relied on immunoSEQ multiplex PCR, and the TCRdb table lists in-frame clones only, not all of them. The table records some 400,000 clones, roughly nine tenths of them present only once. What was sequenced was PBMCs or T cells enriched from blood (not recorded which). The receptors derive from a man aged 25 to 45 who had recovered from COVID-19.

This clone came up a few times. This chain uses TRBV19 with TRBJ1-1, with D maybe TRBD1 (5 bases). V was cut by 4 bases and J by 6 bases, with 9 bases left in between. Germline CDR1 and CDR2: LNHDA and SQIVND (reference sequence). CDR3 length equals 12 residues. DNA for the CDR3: TGTGCCAGTAGTACCCCCAGGGCTGAAGCTTTCTTT. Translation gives CASSTPRAEAFF.

This CDR3 reads CASSIGRQETQYF. CDR3 DNA: TGTGCCAGTAGTATCGGCAGGCAAGAGACCCAGTACTTC. This sequence joins TRBV19 and TRBJ2-5; no clear D gene. V lost 3 bases and J lost 2, with 7 bases in between. CDR1 is LNHDA and CDR2 is SQIVND in the germline V gene (reference sequence). The CDR3 spans 13 residues.

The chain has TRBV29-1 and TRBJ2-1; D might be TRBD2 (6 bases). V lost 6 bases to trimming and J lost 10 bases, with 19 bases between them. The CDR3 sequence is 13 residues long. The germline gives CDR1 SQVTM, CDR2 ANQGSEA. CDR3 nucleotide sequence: TGCAGCGTCCCCCTCCCCGGGACTCCAGAGCAGTTCTTC. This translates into CSVPLPGTPEQFF.

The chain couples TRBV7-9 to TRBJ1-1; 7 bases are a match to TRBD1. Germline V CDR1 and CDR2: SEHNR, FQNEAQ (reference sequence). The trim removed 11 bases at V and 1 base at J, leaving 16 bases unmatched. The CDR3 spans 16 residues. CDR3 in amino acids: CAGKKWSRGENTEAFF. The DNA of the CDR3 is TGTGCCGGGAAGAAGTGGAGCAGGGGGGAGAACACTGAAGCTTTCTTT.

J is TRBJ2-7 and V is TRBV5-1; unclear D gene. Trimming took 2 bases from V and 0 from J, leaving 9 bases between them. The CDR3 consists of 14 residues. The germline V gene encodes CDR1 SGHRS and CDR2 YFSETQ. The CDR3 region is CASSLGDHSYEQYF. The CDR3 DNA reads TGCGCCAGCAGCTTAGGAGACCACTCCTACGAGCAGTACTTC.

The CDR3 DNA is TGCAGTGCTAGCCGGGAGGAGCAGTACTTC. This encodes CSASREEQYF. This chain links TRBV20-1 with TRBJ2-7, with D perhaps TRBD2 (6 bases). Germline V lookup: CDR1 DFQATT, CDR2 SNEGSKA (reference sequence). Trimming stripped 3 bases from V and 7 bases from J, with 7 bases between. The CDR3 loop spans 10 amino acids.

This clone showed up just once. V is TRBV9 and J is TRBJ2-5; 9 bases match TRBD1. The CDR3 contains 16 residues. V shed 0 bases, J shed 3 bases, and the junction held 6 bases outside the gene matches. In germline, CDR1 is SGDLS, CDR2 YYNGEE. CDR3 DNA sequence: TGTGCCAGCAGCGTAGAACCCGGGACAGGGAAAGAGACCCAGTACTTC. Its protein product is CASSVEPGTGKETQYF.

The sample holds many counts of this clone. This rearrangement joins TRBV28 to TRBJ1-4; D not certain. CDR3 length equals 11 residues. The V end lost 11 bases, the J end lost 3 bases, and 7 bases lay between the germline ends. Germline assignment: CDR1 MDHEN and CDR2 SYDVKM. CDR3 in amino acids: CAAGSNEKLFF. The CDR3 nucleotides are TGTGCCGCGGGCTCTAATGAAAAACTGTTTTTT.

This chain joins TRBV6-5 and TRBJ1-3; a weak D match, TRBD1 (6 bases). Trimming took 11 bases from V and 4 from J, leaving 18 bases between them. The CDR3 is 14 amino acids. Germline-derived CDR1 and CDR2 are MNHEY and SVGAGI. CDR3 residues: CACTTGLSGNTIYF. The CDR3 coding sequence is TGTGCCTGTACCACAGGGTTATCAGGAAACACCATATATTTT.

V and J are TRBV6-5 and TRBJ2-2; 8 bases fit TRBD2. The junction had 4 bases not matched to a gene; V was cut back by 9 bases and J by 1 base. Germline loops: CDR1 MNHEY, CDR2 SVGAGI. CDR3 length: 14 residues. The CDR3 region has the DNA TGTGCCAGTGAAAGCGGGAGGAACACCGGGGAGCTGTTTTTT. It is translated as CASESGRNTGELFF.

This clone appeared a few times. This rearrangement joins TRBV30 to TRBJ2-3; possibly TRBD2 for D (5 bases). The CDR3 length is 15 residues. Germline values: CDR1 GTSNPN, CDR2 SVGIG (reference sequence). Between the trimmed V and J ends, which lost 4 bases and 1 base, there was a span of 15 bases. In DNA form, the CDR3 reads TGTGCCTGGACCGCCGGCGGCGGGCGCACAGATACGCAGTATTTT. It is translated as CAWTAGGGRTDTQYF.

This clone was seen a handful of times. CDR3 DNA sequence: TGTGCCACCGCCCCCCGGGGGGGTAACTATGGCTACACCTTC. Translating gives CATAPRGGNYGYTF. The chain couples TRBV24-1 to TRBJ1-2; tentatively, D is TRBD1 (5 bases). This CDR3 contains 14 residues. V shed 9 bases and J shed 1 base, with 14 bases lying between them. Germline CDR1 KGHDR, CDR2 SFDVKD.

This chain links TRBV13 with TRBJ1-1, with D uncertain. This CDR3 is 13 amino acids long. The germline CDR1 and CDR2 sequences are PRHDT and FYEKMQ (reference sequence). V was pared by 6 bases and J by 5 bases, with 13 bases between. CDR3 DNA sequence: TGTGCCAGCAGTCCTCCGTCAGGAACTGAAGCTTTCTTT. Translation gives CASSPPSGTEAFF.

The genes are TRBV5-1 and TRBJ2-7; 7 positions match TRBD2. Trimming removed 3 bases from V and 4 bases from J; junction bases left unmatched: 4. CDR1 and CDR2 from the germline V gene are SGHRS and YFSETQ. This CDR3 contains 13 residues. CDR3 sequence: CASSSGEGYEQYF. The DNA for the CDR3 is TGCGCCAGCAGCTCTGGGGAGGGTTACGAGCAGTACTTC.

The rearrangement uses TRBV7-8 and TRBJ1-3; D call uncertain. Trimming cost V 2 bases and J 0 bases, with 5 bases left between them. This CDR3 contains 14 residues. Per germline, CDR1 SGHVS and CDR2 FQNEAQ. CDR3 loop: CASSLKSSGNTIYF. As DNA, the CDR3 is TGTGCCAGCAGCTTAAAGAGCTCTGGAAACACCATATATTTT.

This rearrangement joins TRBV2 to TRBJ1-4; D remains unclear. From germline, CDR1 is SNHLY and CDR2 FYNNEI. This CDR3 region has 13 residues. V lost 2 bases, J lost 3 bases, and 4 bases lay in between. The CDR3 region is CASSEQANEKLFF. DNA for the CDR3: TGTGCCAGCAGTGAACAGGCTAATGAAAAACTGTTTTTT.

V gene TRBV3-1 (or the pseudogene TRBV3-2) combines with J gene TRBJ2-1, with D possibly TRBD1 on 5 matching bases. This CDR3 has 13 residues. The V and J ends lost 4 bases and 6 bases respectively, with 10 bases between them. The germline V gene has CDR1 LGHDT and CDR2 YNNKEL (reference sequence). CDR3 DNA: TGTGCCAGCAGCCCTGGGGCGCCCAATGAGCAGTTCTTC. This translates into CASSPGAPNEQFF.

The CDR3 coding sequence is TGTGCCAGTAGTATAGGACTAGCGGGAGGGCTCCAAGAGACCCAGTACTTC. Translated: CASSIGLAGGLQETQYF. This chain joins TRBV19 and TRBJ2-5; 14 nucleotides align to TRBD2. Germline CDR1 is LNHDA and CDR2 is SQIVND (reference sequence). The CDR3 consists of 17 residues. Trimming at V came to 1 base and at J to 1 base, leaving 2 bases not matched to a gene.

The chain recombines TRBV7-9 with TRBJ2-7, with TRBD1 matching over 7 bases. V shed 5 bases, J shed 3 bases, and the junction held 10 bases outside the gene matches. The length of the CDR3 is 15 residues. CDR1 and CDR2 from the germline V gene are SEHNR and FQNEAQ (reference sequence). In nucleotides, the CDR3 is TGTGCCAGCAGCAATCCCGGGACAGTCCTCTACGAGCAGTACTTC. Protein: CASSNPGTVLYEQYF.

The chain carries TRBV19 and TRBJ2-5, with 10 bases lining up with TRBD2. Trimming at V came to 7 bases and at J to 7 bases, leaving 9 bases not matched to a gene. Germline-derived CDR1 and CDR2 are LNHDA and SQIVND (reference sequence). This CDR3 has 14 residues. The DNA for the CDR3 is TGTGCCAGTATGTCTAGCGGGAGTCTTGGGACCCAGTACTTC. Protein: CASMSSGSLGTQYF.

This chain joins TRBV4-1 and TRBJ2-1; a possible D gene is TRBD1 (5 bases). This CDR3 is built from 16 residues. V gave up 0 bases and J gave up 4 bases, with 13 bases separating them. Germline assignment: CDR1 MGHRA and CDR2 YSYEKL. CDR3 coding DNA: TGCGCCAGCAGCCAAGATATTACAGGTCATTACAATGAGCAGTTCTTC. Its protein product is CASSQDITGHYNEQFF.

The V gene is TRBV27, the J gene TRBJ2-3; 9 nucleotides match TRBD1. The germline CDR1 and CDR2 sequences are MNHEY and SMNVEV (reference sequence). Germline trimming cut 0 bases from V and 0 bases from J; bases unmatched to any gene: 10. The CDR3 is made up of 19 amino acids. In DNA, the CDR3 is TGTGCCAGCAGTTTATCAGTGGGTTGGGGACAGGGTAGCACAGATACGCAGTATTTT. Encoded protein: CASSLSVGWGQGSTDTQYF.

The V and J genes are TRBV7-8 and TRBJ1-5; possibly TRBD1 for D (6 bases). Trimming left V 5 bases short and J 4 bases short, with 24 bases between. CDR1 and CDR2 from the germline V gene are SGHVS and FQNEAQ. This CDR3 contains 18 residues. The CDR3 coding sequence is TGTGCCAGCAGCCTAGGCCGCACCGGGACACGTGGAAATCAGCCCCAGCATTTT. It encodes CASSLGRTGTRGNQPQHF. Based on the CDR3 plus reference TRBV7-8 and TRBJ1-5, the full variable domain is GAGVSQSPRYKVAKRGQDVALRCDPISGHVSLFWYQQALGQGPEFLTYFQNEAQLDKSGLPSDRFFAERPEGSVSTLKIQRTQQEDSAVYLCASSLGRTGTRGNQPQHFGDGTRLSIL.

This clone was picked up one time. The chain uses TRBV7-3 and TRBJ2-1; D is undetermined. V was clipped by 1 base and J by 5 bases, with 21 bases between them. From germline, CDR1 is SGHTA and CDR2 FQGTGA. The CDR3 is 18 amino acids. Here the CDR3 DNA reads TGTGCCAGCAGCTTAATGGCAGGCGCTATCACGTCTAACAATGAGCAGTTCTTC. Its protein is CASSLMAGAITSNNEQFF. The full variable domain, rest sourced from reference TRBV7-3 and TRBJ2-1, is GAGVSQTPSNKVTEKGKYVELRCDPISGHTALYWYRQSLGQGPEFLIYFQGTGAADDSGLPNDRFFAVRPEGSVSTLKIQRTERGDSAVYLCASSLMAGAITSNNEQFFGPGTRLTVL.

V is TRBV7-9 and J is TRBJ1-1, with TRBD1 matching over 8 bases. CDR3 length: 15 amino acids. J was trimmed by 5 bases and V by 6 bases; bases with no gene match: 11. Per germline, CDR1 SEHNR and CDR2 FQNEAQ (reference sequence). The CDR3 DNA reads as TGTGCCAGCAGGATGGCAGGGGGCGTTTCTACTGAAGCTTTCTTT. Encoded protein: CASRMAGGVSTEAFF. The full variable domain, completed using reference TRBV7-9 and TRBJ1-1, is DTGVSQNPRHKITKRGQNVTFRCDPISEHNRLYWYRQTLGQGPEFLTYFQNEAQLEKSRLLSDRFSAERPKGSFSTLEIQRTEQGDSAMYLCASRMAGGVSTEAFFGQGTRLTVV.

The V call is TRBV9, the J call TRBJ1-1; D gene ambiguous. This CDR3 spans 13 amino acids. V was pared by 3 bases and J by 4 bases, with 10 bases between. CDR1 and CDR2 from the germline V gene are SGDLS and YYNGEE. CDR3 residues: CASSASLGTEAFF. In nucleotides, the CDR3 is TGTGCCAGCAGCGCTAGCCTGGGCACTGAAGCTTTCTTT.

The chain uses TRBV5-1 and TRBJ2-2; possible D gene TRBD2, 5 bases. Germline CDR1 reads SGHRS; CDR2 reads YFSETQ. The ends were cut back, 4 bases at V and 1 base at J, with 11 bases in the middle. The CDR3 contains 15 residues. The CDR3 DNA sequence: TGCGCCAGCAGCCCCTTCGGGGAGAACACCGGGGAGCTGTTTTTT. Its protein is CASSPFGENTGELFF.